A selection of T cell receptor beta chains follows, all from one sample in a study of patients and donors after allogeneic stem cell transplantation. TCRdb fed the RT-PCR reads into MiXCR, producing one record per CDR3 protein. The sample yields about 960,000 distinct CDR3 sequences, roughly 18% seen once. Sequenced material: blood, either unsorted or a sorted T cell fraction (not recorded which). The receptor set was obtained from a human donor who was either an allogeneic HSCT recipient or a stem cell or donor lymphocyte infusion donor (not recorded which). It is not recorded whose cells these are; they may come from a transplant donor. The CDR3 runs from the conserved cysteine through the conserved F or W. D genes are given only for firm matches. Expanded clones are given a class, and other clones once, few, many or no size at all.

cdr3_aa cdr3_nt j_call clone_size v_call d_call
CASSSYYRNTGELFF TGTGCCAGCAGCTCGTACTACAGAAACACCGGGGAGCTGTTTTTT TRBJ2-2 few TRBV5-6 -
CASSLRGRDNEQFF TGTGCCAGCAGTTTAAGGGGCAGGGACAATGAGCAGTTCTTC TRBJ2-1 many TRBV12-3/TRBV12-4 -
CASSLAVKEDTQYF TGCGCCAGCAGCTTAGCGGTCAAGGAGGATACGCAGTATTTT TRBJ2-3 few TRBV5-1 -
CASSEGDSYNSPLHF TGTGCCAGCAGTGAGGGGGACAGCTATAATTCACCCCTCCACTTT TRBJ1-6 - TRBV6-1 TRBD1
CASRPNLRSSSYEQYF TGTGCCAGCAGACCCAACCTACGCTCCAGCTCCTACGAGCAGTACTTC TRBJ2-7 few TRBV4-2 -
CASSALAGGFANTGELFF TGTGCCAGCAGCGCACTAGCGGGGGGATTCGCGAACACCGGGGAGCTGTTTTTT TRBJ2-2 many TRBV7-3 TRBD2
CASKHRAFTEAFF TGTGCCAGCAAGCACAGGGCTTTCACTGAAGCTTTCTTT TRBJ1-1 many TRBV12-3/TRBV12-4 -
CASSGAETEQFF TGTGCCAGCAGCGGGGCGGAGACGGAGCAGTTCTTC TRBJ2-1 few TRBV9 -
CASSLRGACNQPQHF TGTGCCAGCAGCCTTCGAGGGGCATGCAATCAGCCCCAGCATTTT TRBJ1-5 - TRBV7-8 -
CASSLAQNGYTF TGTGCCAGCAGTTTAGCGCAGAATGGCTACACCTTC TRBJ1-2 - TRBV12-3/TRBV12-4 -
CASSFRLKGSGNTIYF TGTGCCAGCAGCTTTAGGCTAAAGGGATCTGGAAACACCATATATTTT TRBJ1-3 few TRBV13 -
CATSGGGLPYEQYF TGTGCCACCAGCGGAGGGGGTTTGCCTTACGAGCAGTACTTC TRBJ2-7 - TRBV15 -
CATSGRGAKNIQYF TGTGCCACCAGCGGCAGGGGGGCCAAAAACATTCAGTACTTC TRBJ2-4 once TRBV15 TRBD1
CASSLMGTFEWGDTQYF TGCGCCAGCAGCTTGATGGGGACTTTCGAGTGGGGAGATACGCAGTATTTT TRBJ2-3 few TRBV5-1 -
CASSLAAGGVGEQYF TGTGCCAGCAGCCTCGCCGCGGGAGGAGTAGGCGAGCAGTACTTC TRBJ2-7 few TRBV11-2 TRBD2
CASTDASRSNQPQHF TGTGCCAGCACGGACGCGTCCAGAAGCAATCAGCCCCAGCATTTT TRBJ1-5 few TRBV6-2/TRBV6-3 -
CASSQGLAHPNEQFF TGCGCCAGCAGCCAAGGACTAGCCCATCCCAATGAGCAGTTCTTC TRBJ2-1 - TRBV4-1 TRBD2
CATDGTGRQNYGYTF TGTGCCACCGATGGAACTGGACGGCAAAACTATGGCTACACCTTC TRBJ1-2 - TRBV10-3 -
CASSPTGWEAFF TGTGCCAGCAGTCCTACAGGGTGGGAAGCTTTCTTT TRBJ1-1 few TRBV7-9 -
CASSLEAANEKLFF TGTGCCAGCAGCTTGGAGGCGGCTAATGAAAAACTGTTTTTT TRBJ1-4 - TRBV7-2 -
CASRIAQQGLKVETQYF TGTGCCAGCCGAATCGCGCAACAGGGGCTAAAGGTAGAGACCCAGTACTTC TRBJ2-5 - TRBV6-1 TRBD1
CASSPQGASNIQYF TGCGCCAGCAGCCCACAGGGGGCGTCTAACATTCAGTACTTC TRBJ2-4 many TRBV5-1 TRBD1
CASSVSHADTQYF TGTGCCAGCAGCGTAAGCCACGCAGATACGCAGTATTTT TRBJ2-3 few TRBV9 -
CASSIDRGQRNQPQHF TGTGCCAGTAGTATAGACCGAGGACAGAGAAATCAGCCCCAGCATTTT TRBJ1-5 - TRBV19 -
CSAGGGAGDTQYF TGCAGTGCTGGCGGGGGGGCGGGAGATACGCAGTATTTT TRBJ2-3 few TRBV20-1 TRBD2
CASSTRGGGYTF TGCGCCAGCAGCACCAGGGGAGGGGGCTACACCTTC TRBJ1-2 - TRBV5-1 -
CASSLALARVQETQYF TGTGCCAGCAGCTTAGCTCTAGCCAGGGTCCAAGAGACCCAGTACTTC TRBJ2-5 - TRBV7-2 -
CASSQDFATGYSNQPQHF TGTGCCAGCAGCCAAGATTTCGCGACGGGATATAGCAATCAGCCCCAGCATTTT TRBJ1-5 few TRBV3-1 -
CSAGANVGGKGYGYTF TGCAGCGCTGGGGCCAACGTCGGGGGGAAGGGCTATGGCTACACCTTC TRBJ1-2 - TRBV29-1 -
CASSQHHAGVGQPQHF TGTGCCAGCAGCCAACACCATGCAGGGGTGGGACAGCCCCAGCATTTT TRBJ1-5 few TRBV12-3/TRBV12-4 -
CAISEEGLAGLSSYEQYF TGTGCCATCAGTGAGGAGGGACTAGCGGGATTGAGCTCCTACGAGCAGTACTTC TRBJ2-7 few TRBV10-3 TRBD2
CASSQEGQGLGGYTF TGTGCCAGCAGCCAAGAGGGACAGGGGCTCGGTGGCTACACCTTC TRBJ1-2 few TRBV4-2 TRBD1
CASSYQASGAGELFF TGTGCCAGCAGTTACCAGGCTAGCGGGGCTGGGGAGCTGTTTTTT TRBJ2-2 few TRBV6-2/TRBV6-3 TRBD2
CASSLGIRVINTGELFF TGTGCCAGCAGCTTGGGGATCAGGGTTATAAACACCGGGGAGCTGTTTTTT TRBJ2-2 - TRBV11-3 -
CASSRSGGYEQYF TGTGCCAGCAGTCGATCAGGTGGCTACGAGCAGTACTTC TRBJ2-7 - TRBV7-9 -
CASSIDFYGARDRANEQFF TGTGCCAGTAGTATAGATTTTTACGGGGCCCGGGACAGGGCTAATGAGCAGTTCTTC TRBJ2-1 few TRBV19 TRBD1
CASSLLVQATPQHF TGTGCCAGCAGCTTATTGGTGCAGGCGACACCCCAGCATTTT TRBJ1-5 - TRBV7-8 -
CASSRGAGAGGYTF TGTGCCAGCAGCCGAGGCGCGGGGGCTGGTGGCTACACCTTC TRBJ1-2 - TRBV5-5 -
CSVEGARGPSNTEAFF TGCAGCGTTGAAGGGGCCAGGGGGCCCTCGAACACTGAAGCTTTCTTT TRBJ1-1 - TRBV29-1 TRBD1
CASSFGGEGEKLFF TGTGCCAGCAGCTTCGGAGGCGAGGGAGAAAAACTGTTTTTT TRBJ1-4 few TRBV7-2 -
CASTHRDLNSPLHF TGTGCCAGCACCCACAGGGACCTAAATTCACCCCTCCACTTT TRBJ1-6 few TRBV12-3/TRBV12-4 -
CASSLATTGGEPGNTEAFF TGCGCCAGCAGCTTGGCGACGACAGGGGGCGAGCCAGGTAACACTGAAGCTTTCTTT TRBJ1-1 many TRBV5-1 TRBD1
CASSQPAGDKREAFF TGCGCCAGCAGCCAACCAGCCGGGGACAAACGTGAAGCTTTCTTT TRBJ1-1 - TRBV4-1 -
CASSFSGRDYGYTF TGTGCCAGCAGTTTCTCGGGGCGAGACTATGGCTACACCTTC TRBJ1-2 - TRBV12-3/TRBV12-4 -
CASSSHGRMEDTQYF TGTGCCAGCAGTTCCCACGGACGTATGGAAGATACGCAGTATTTT TRBJ2-3 few TRBV7-2 -
CASSLVRGEKLFF TGCGCCAGCAGCTTGGTCAGAGGCGAAAAACTGTTTTTT TRBJ1-4 few TRBV5-1 -
CASSSGRYGDEQFF TGTGCCAGCAGCTCCGGGAGATACGGCGATGAGCAGTTCTTC TRBJ2-1 - TRBV7-8 -
CASHPGWGSSYNSPLHF TGTGCCAGCCACCCGGGGTGGGGGAGCTCCTATAATTCACCCCTCCACTTT TRBJ1-6 - TRBV12-3/TRBV12-4 -
CASSPPEIGARNTEAFF TGTGCCAGCTCACCCCCGGAGATAGGGGCTCGGAACACTGAAGCTTTCTTT TRBJ1-1 - TRBV18 -
CASSLHRRSGHTGELFF TGTGCCAGCAGCCTCCACCGGAGGAGCGGACACACCGGGGAGCTGTTTTTT TRBJ2-2 - TRBV7-9 -
CASSWDTSLEQYF TGTGCCAGCAGTTGGGACACATCTCTCGAGCAGTACTTC TRBJ2-7 - TRBV6-5 -
CASSPASQNTEAFF TGTGCCAGCTCCCCCGCCAGCCAGAACACTGAAGCTTTCTTT TRBJ1-1 few TRBV10-3 -
CASSRRAKNIQYF TGTGCCAGCAGTCGGAGGGCCAAAAACATTCAGTACTTC TRBJ2-4 - TRBV6-1 -
CASSSTSTSNTEAFF TGTGCCAGCAGTTCCACCTCGACATCGAACACTGAAGCTTTCTTT TRBJ1-1 few TRBV5-4 -
CASSYGGGREQFF TGTGCCAGCAGTTATGGGGGGGGTCGTGAGCAGTTCTTC TRBJ2-1 - TRBV6-2/TRBV6-3 TRBD2
CASSSPGRYSSTDTQYF TGTGCCAGCAGTTCTCCCGGACGATACTCATCCACAGATACGCAGTATTTT TRBJ2-3 - TRBV12-3/TRBV12-4 -
CATPKKTTNTEAFF TGTGCCACCCCAAAGAAGACTACGAACACTGAAGCTTTCTTT TRBJ1-1 - TRBV24-1 -
CATSSGSSDTQYF TGTGCCACCTCTAGCGGGAGTTCAGATACGCAGTATTTT TRBJ2-3 - TRBV15 TRBD2